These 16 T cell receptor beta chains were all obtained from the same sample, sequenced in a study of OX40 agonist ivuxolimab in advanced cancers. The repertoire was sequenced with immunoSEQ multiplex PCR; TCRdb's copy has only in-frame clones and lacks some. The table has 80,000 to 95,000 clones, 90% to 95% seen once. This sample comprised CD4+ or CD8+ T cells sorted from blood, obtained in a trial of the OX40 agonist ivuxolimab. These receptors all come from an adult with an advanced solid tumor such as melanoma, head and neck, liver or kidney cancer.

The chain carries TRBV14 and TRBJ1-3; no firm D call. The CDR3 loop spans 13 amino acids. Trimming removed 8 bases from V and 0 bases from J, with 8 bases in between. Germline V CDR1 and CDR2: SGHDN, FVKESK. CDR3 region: CASGRNSGNTIYF. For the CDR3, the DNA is TGTGCCAGCGGGAGAAACTCTGGAAACACCATATATTTT.

The DNA for the CDR3 is TGCGCCAGCAGCGCCTCGGGACAGGGAGACTATGGCTACACCTTC. Translating gives CASSASGQGDYGYTF. The chain joins TRBV5-1 to TRBJ1-2; 9 bases map to TRBD1. Trimming took 4 bases from V and 3 from J; bases not matched to a gene: 7. The CDR3 extends over 15 amino acids. Germline CDR1 SGHRS, CDR2 YFSETQ.

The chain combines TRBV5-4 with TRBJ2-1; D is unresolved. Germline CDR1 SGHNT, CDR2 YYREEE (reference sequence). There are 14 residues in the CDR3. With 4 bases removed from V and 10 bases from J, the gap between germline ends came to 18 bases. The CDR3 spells CASSEMDAVKEQFF. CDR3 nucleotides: TGTGCCAGCAGCGAGATGGACGCGGTAAAAGAGCAGTTCTTC. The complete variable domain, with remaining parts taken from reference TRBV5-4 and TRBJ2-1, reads ETGVTQSPTHLIKTRGQQVTLRCSSQSGHNTVSWYQQALGQGPQFIFQYYREEENGRGNFPPRFSGLQFPNYSSELNVNALELDDSALYLCASSEMDAVKEQFFGPGTRLTVL.

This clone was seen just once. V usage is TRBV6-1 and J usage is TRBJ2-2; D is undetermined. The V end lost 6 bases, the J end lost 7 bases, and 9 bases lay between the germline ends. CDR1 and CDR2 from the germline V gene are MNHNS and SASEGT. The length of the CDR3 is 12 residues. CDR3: CASSQRVGELFF. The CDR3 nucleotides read TGTGCCAGCAGCCAAAGAGTCGGGGAGCTGTTTTTT.

CDR3 amino acids: CASRGAGTFFSPLHF. The CDR3, as DNA: TGTGCCAGCAGGGGTGCCGGGACATTTTTTTCACCCCTCCACTTT. The chain is built from TRBV6-1 and TRBJ1-6; perhaps TRBD1 as D (6 bases). The length of the CDR3 is 15 residues. Trimming pared 6 bases from V and 9 bases from J, leaving 18 bases between. CDR1 and CDR2 (germline): MNHNS, SASEGT.

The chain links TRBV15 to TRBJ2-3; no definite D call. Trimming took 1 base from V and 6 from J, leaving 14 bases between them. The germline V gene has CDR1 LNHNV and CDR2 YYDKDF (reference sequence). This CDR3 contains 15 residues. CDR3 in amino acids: CATSRAYISQDTQYF. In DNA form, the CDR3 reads TGTGCCACCAGCAGAGCTTACATCTCACAGGATACGCAGTATTTT.

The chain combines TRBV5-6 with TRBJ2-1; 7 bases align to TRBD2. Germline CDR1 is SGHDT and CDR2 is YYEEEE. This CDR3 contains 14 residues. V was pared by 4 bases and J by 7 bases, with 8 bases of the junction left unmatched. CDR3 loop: CASSPGGTRNEQFF. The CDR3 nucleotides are TGTGCCAGCAGCCCCGGGGGGACTCGGAATGAGCAGTTCTTC.

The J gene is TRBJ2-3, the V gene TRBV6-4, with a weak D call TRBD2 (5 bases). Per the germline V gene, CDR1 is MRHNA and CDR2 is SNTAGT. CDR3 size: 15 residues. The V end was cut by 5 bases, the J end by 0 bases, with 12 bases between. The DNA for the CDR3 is TGTGCCAGCAGTCCCCTCAGCGGCAGCACAGATACGCAGTATTTT. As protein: CASSPLSGSTDTQYF.

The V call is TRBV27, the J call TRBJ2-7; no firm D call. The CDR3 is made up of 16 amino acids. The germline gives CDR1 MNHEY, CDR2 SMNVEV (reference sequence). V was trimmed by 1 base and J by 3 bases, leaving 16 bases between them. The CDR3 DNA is TGTGCCAGCAGTTTATGGTCGCCCCGCGCCGGCTACGAGCAGTACTTC. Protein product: CASSLWSPRAGYEQYF.

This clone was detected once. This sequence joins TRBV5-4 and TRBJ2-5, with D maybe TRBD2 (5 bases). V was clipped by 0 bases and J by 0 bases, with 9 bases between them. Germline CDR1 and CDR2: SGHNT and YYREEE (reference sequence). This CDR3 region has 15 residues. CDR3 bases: TGTGCCAGCAGCTTGGCCGGGGAGTACCAAGAGACCCAGTACTTC. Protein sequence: CASSLAGEYQETQYF.

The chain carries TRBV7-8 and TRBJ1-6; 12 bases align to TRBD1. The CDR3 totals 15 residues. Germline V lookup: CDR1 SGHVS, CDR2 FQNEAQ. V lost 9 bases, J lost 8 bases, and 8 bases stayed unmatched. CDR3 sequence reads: CASGTGTGGYSPLHF. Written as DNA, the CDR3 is TGTGCCAGTGGAACTGGGACAGGGGGCTATTCACCCCTCCACTTT.

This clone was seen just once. The CDR3 coding sequence is TGTGCCAGCACCCGGGAACAAGGGGCCTACGAGCAGTACTTC. Translated: CASTREQGAYEQYF. The genes are TRBV7-6 and TRBJ2-7; the D gene could be TRBD1 or TRBD2 (5 bases each). Germline assignment: CDR1 SGHVS and CDR2 FNYEAQ. V dropped 7 bases and J dropped 2 bases, with 15 bases sitting between them. This CDR3 comprises 14 residues.

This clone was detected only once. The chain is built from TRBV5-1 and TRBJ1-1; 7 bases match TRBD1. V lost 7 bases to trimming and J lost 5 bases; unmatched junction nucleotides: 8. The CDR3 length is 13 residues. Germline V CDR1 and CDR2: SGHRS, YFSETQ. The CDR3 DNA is TGCGCCAGCCTCGCAGGGGGTGGTACTGAAGCTTTCTTT. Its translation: CASLAGGGTEAFF. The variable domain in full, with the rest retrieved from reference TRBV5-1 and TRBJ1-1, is KAGVTQTPRYLIKTRGQQVTLSCSPISGHRSVSWYQQTPGQGLQFLFEYFSETQRNKGNFPGRFSGRQFSNSRSEMNVSTLELGDSALYLCASLAGGGTEAFFGQGTRLTVV.

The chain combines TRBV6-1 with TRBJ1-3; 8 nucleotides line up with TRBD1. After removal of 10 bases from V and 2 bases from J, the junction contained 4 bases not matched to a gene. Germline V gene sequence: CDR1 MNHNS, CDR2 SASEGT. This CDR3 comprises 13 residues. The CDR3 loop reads CATLDRAGNTIYF. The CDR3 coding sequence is TGTGCCACCTTGGACAGGGCTGGAAACACCATATATTTT.

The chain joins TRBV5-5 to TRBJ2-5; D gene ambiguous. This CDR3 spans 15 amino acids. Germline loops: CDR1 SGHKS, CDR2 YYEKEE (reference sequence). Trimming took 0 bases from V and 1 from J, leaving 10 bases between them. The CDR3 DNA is TGTGCCAGCAGCTTGGGGCGGTATAGCCAAGAGACCCAGTACTTC. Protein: CASSLGRYSQETQYF. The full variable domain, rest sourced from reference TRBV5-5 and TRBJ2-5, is DAGVTQSPTHLIKTRGQQVTLRCSPISGHKSVSWYQQVLGQGPQFIFQYYEKEERGRGNFPDRFSARQFPNYSSELNVNALLLGDSALYLCASSLGRYSQETQYFGPGTRLLVL.

The CDR3 loop is CASSLVAGSTEAFF. The CDR3 DNA is TGTGCCAGCAGCTTAGTAGCGGGGAGCACTGAAGCTTTCTTT. This rearrangement joins TRBV7-9 to TRBJ1-1; no definite D call. Trimming removed 1 base from V and 4 bases from J, with 10 bases in between. The CDR3 extends over 14 amino acids. CDR1 is SEHNR, CDR2 FQNEAQ, per germline (reference sequence).